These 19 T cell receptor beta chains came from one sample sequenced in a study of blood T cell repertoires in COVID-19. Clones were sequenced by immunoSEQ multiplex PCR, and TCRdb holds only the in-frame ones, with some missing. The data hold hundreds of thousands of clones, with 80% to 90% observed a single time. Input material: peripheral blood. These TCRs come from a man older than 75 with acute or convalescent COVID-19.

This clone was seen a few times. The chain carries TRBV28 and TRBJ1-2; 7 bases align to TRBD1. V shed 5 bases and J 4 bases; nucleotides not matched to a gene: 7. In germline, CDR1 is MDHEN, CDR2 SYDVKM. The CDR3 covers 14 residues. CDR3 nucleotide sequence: TGTGCCAGCAGTACATCCGGGACAGTCTATGGCTACACCTTC. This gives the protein CASSTSGTVYGYTF.

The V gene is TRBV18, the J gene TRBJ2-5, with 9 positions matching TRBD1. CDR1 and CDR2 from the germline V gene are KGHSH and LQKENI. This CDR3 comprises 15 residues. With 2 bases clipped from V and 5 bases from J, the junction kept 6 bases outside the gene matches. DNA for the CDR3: TGTGCCAGCTCACCAGGACAGGGGAAGGGGGAGACCCAGTACTTC. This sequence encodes CASSPGQGKGETQYF.

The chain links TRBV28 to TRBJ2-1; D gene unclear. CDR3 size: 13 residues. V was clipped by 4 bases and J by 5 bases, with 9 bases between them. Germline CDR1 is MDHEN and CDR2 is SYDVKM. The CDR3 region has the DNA TGTGCCAGCAGTTCGTATCGGGACAATGAGCAGTTCTTC. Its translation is CASSSYRDNEQFF.

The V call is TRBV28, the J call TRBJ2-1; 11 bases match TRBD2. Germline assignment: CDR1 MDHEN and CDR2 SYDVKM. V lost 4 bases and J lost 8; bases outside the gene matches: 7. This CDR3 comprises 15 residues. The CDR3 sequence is CASSSPSGRLDEQFF. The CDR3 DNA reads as TGTGCCAGCAGTTCCCCTAGCGGGAGGCTGGATGAGCAGTTCTTC.

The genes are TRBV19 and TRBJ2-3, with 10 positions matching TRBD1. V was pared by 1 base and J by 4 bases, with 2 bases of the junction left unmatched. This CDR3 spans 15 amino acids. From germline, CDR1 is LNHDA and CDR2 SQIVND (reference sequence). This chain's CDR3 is CASSIGTGGPDTQYF. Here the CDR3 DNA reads TGTGCCAGTAGTATAGGGACAGGGGGTCCAGATACGCAGTATTTT.

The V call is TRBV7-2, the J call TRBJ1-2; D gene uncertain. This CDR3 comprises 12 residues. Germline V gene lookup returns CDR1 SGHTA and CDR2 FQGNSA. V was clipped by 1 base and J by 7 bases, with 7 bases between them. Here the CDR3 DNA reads TGTGCCAGCAGCTTAGATCTGGCTGGCTACACCTTC. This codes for CASSLDLAGYTF.

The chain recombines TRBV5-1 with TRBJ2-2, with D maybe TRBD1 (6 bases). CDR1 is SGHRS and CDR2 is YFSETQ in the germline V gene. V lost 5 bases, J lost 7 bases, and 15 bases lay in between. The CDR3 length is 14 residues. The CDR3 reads CASRLTGDIGELFF. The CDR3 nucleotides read TGCGCCAGCAGATTGACAGGAGATATCGGGGAGCTGTTTTTT.

This CDR3 is CASSLGAGAATNEKLFF. The CDR3 DNA reads TGTGCCAGCAGCTTGGGGGCAGGGGCCGCAACTAATGAAAAACTGTTTTTT. V usage is TRBV5-4 and J usage is TRBJ1-4; D is possibly TRBD1 (6 bases). Germline values: CDR1 SGHNT, CDR2 YYREEE (reference sequence). V was trimmed by 0 bases and J by 0 bases, leaving 12 bases between them. The CDR3 is 17 amino acids.

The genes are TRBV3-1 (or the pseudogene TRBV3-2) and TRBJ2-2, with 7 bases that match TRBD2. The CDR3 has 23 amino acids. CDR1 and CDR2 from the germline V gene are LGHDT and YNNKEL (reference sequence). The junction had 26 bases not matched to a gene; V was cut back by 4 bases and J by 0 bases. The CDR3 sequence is CASSPGELLGEARGESNTGELFF. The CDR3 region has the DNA TGTGCCAGCAGCCCGGGGGAGCTTCTAGGGGAGGCCCGGGGGGAGTCGAACACCGGGGAGCTGTTTTTT.

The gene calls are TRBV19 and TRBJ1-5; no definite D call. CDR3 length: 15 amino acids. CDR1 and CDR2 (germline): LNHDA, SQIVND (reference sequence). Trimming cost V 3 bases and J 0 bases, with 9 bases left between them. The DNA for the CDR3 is TGTGCCAGTAGTATCAACGGGAATAGCAATCAGCCCCAGCATTTT. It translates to CASSINGNSNQPQHF.

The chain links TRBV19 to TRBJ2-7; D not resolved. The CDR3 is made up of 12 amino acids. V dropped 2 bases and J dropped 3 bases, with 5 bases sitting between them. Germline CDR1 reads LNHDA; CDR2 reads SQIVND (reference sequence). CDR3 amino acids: CASSISGYEQYF. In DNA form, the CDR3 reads TGTGCCAGTAGTATATCGGGCTACGAGCAGTACTTC. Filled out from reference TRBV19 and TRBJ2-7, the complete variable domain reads DGGITQSPKYLFRKEGQNVTLSCEQNLNHDAMYWYRQDPGQGLRLIYYSQIVNDFQKGDIAEGYSVSREKKESFPLTVTSAQKNPTAFYLCASSISGYEQYFGPGTRLTVT.

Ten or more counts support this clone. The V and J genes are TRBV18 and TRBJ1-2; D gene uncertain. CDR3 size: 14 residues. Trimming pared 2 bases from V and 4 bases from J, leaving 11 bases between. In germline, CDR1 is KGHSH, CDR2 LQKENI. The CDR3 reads CASSPSHNPYGYTF. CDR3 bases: TGTGCCAGCTCACCATCCCACAATCCCTATGGCTACACCTTC.

The CDR3 spells CSASYRGNLAYEQYF. CDR3 sequence (DNA): TGCAGTGCTAGTTACAGGGGGAATTTGGCCTACGAGCAGTACTTC. V usage is TRBV20-1 and J usage is TRBJ2-7, with TRBD1 identical over 8 bases. Germline V gives CDR1 DFQATT, CDR2 SNEGSKA (reference sequence). With V trimmed by 3 bases and J by 2 bases, 9 bases remained unmatched. This CDR3 has 15 residues.

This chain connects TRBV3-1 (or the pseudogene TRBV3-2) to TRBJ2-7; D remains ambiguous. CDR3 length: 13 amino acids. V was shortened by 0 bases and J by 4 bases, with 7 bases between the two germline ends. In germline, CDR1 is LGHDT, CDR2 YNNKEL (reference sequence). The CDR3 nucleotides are TGTGCCAGCAGCCAAGACAGATATTACGAGCAGTACTTC. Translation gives CASSQDRYYEQYF.

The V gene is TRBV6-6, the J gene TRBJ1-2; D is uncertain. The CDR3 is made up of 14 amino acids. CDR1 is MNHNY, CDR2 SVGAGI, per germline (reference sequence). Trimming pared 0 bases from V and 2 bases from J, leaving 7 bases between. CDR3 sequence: CASSYSRGNYGYTF. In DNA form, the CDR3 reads TGTGCCAGCAGTTACTCGCGGGGAAACTATGGCTACACCTTC.

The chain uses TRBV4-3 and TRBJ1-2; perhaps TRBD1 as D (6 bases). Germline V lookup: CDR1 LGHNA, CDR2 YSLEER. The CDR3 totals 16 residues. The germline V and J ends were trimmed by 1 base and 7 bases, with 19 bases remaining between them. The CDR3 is CASSQGYKQGTSGYTF. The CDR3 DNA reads TGCGCCAGCAGCCAAGGCTACAAACAGGGAACTTCTGGCTACACCTTC.

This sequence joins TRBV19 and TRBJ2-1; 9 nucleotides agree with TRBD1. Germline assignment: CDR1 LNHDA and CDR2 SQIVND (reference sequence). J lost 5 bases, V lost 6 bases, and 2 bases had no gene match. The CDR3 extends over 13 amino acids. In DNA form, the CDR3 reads TGTGCCAGTAGCGGGACAGGGCACAATGAGCAGTTCTTC. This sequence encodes CASSGTGHNEQFF. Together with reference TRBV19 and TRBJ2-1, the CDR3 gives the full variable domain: DGGITQSPKYLFRKEGQNVTLSCEQNLNHDAMYWYRQDPGQGLRLIYYSQIVNDFQKGDIAEGYSVSREKKESFPLTVTSAQKNPTAFYLCASSGTGHNEQFFGPGTRLTVL.

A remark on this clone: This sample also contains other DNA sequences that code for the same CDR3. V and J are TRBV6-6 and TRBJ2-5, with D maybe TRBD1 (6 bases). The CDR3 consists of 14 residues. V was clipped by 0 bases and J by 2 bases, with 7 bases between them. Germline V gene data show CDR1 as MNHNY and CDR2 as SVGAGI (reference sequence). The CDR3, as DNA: TGTGCCAGCAGTTACTCGAGGGGGCAAGAGACCCAGTACTTC. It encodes CASSYSRGQETQYF.

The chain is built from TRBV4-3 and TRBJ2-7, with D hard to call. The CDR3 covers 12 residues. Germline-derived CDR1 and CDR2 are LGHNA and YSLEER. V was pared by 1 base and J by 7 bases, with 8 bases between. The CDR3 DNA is TGCGCCAGCAGCCAAGTCAACGGTGAGCAGTACTTC. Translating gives CASSQVNGEQYF.